The 31 T cell receptor beta chains below all came from one sample that was sequenced in a study of vaccination effects on CD4 cells after COVID-19. Pools of viral peptides were used by the ViraFEST assay to expand antigen-specific CD4+ T cells ahead of sequencing. Scientists isolated CD4+ T cells after an approximately 10-day culture period ended. Among the vaccine recipients, none had a prior SARS-CoV-2 infection, and nucleocapsid antibodies were negative. Their antigen targets remain unknown. The repertoire was sequenced with immunoSEQ multiplex PCR; TCRdb's copy has only in-frame clones and lacks some. The sample lists about 73,000 clones, 65% to 80% occurring once. This sample comprised CD4+ T cells from PBMCs cultured with HCoV-NL63 spike peptides, obtained before COVID-19 vaccination. The origin of the receptors is a human donor who received a COVID-19 vaccine.

This clone was counted only a few times. CDR3 sequence reads: CASSATRGTDTQYF. The CDR3 coding sequence is TGTGCCAGTAGCGCGACCAGGGGCACAGATACGCAGTATTTT. The V and J genes are TRBV19 and TRBJ2-3, with D possibly TRBD1 on 5 matching bases. The CDR3 has 14 residues. CDR1 is LNHDA, CDR2 SQIVND, per germline (reference sequence). Trimming took 6 bases from V and 1 from J, leaving 11 bases between them.

This clone was detected once. The V gene is TRBV29-1, the J gene TRBJ1-2; D might be TRBD1 (6 bases). Germline V gene data show CDR1 as SQVTM and CDR2 as ANQGSEA. The CDR3 runs to 11 residues. The V end was cut by 4 bases, the J end by 4 bases, with 7 bases between. The CDR3 DNA reads as TGCAGCGTTGTAGGGGGCTATGGCTACACCTTC. This translates into CSVVGGYGYTF.

The chain couples TRBV11-2 to TRBJ2-2; no firm D call. Germline V gene sequence: CDR1 SGHAT, CDR2 FQNNGV. This CDR3 is 14 amino acids long. Trimming took 3 bases from V and 1 from J, leaving 6 bases between them. The DNA of the CDR3 is TGTGCCAGCAGCTTTACCGAGAACACCGGGGAGCTGTTTTTT. Protein: CASSFTENTGELFF.

This clone showed up just once. This chain joins TRBV5-1 and TRBJ1-2; D is possibly TRBD1 (6 bases). V lost 4 bases and J lost 5, with 27 bases in between. The germline CDR1 and CDR2 sequences are SGHRS and YFSETQ. The CDR3 has 18 residues. The CDR3: CASSLRQDDDQRLYGYTF. CDR3 nucleotide sequence: TGCGCCAGCAGCCTGAGACAGGACGACGATCAGAGGTTATATGGCTACACCTTC.

This sequence joins TRBV5-1 and TRBJ1-5; unclear D gene. Between the trimmed V and J ends, which lost 1 base and 2 bases, there was a span of 7 bases. Per the germline V gene, CDR1 is SGHRS and CDR2 is YFSETQ. The CDR3 sequence is 14 residues long. CDR3 protein: CASSLYGGNQPQHF. The CDR3 DNA is TGCGCCAGCAGCTTGTATGGGGGCAATCAGCCCCAGCATTTT.

V gene TRBV7-2 combines with J gene TRBJ1-1, with 7 bases aligning to TRBD1. This CDR3 has 15 residues. V trimming: 5 bases; J trimming: 0 bases; junction bases outside the gene matches: 6. Germline V CDR1 and CDR2: SGHTA, FQGNSA. The CDR3 here is CASSPWTGVNTEAFF. CDR3 coding DNA: TGTGCCAGCAGCCCGTGGACAGGAGTGAACACTGAAGCTTTCTTT.

The chain has TRBV24-1 and TRBJ2-1; possibly TRBD1 for D (6 bases). Germline values: CDR1 KGHDR, CDR2 SFDVKD. CDR3 length: 16 residues. With 3 bases removed from V and 6 bases from J, the gap between germline ends came to 17 bases. The CDR3 DNA reads as TGTGCCACCAGTGATACCGACAGGCCTGGGATCAATGAGCAGTTCTTC. Protein: CATSDTDRPGINEQFF.

The count of this clone is one. This sequence joins TRBV6-2 or TRBV6-3 and TRBJ1-1, with 9 bases aligning to TRBD1. Per germline, CDR1 MNHEY and CDR2 SVGEGT. The length of the CDR3 is 14 residues. The V and J ends lost 5 bases and 1 base, in that order; junction bases with no gene match: 2. This CDR3 reads CASSRQGENTEAFF. In DNA, the CDR3 is TGTGCCAGCAGTCGACAGGGGGAGAACACTGAAGCTTTCTTT.

For the CDR3, the DNA is TGTGCCAGCACCCCCCGTCCAGCCTATGGCTACACCTTC. Its protein is CASTPRPAYGYTF. The chain is built from TRBV28 and TRBJ1-2; no firm D call. This CDR3 has 13 amino acids. V dropped 7 bases and J dropped 4 bases, with 13 bases sitting between them. Germline CDR1 reads MDHEN; CDR2 reads SYDVKM.

V gene TRBV12-5 combines with J gene TRBJ2-2; 9 nucleotides match TRBD2. The CDR3 spans 18 residues. Germline V lookup: CDR1 LGHNT, CDR2 FRNRAP. V dropped 5 bases and J dropped 3; count of bases not matched to a gene: 13. Here the CDR3 reads CASGAGLAGGLDTGELFF. CDR3 coding DNA: TGTGCTAGTGGTGCGGGACTAGCCGGGGGGTTGGACACCGGGGAGCTGTTTTTT.

This chain connects TRBV6-6 to TRBJ1-2; a possible D gene is TRBD1 (6 bases). Germline V lookup: CDR1 MNHNY, CDR2 SVGAGI (reference sequence). The ends were cut back, 5 bases at V and 4 bases at J, with 11 bases in the middle. This CDR3 has 13 residues. The CDR3 DNA reads as TGTGCCAGCAGTGAGACAGGACGCTATGGCTACACCTTC. Its protein product is CASSETGRYGYTF.

CDR3 coding DNA: TGTGCCACCAGCAGAGATCAGAACAGCCCGTTATCCTACGAGCAGTACGTC. Residues: CATSRDQNSPLSYEQYV. This sequence joins TRBV15 and TRBJ2-7, with D uncertain. Per the germline V gene, CDR1 is LNHNV and CDR2 is YYDKDF (reference sequence). V was shortened by 0 bases and J by 1 base, with 16 bases between the two germline ends. This CDR3 spans 17 amino acids.

This clone occurred a few times. The J gene is TRBJ2-3, the V gene TRBV28, with 7 bases matching TRBD2. CDR3 length: 13 residues. Germline V lookup: CDR1 MDHEN, CDR2 SYDVKM. Unmatched junction bases numbered 3, after V lost 7 bases and J lost 2 bases. CDR3 residues: CASKGGHTDTQYF. Here the CDR3 DNA reads TGTGCCAGCAAGGGAGGGCACACAGATACGCAGTATTTT.

This clone showed up just a few times. The chain links TRBV6-1 to TRBJ1-2; D is possibly TRBD1 (5 bases). The V end lost 0 bases, the J end lost 7 bases, and 9 bases lay between the germline ends. CDR3 size: 13 residues. Germline CDR1 is MNHNS and CDR2 is SASEGT. The CDR3 nucleotides read TGTGCCAGCAGTGAAGCTTGGGGACGTGGCTACACCTTC. This encodes CASSEAWGRGYTF.

The chain recombines TRBV10-3 with TRBJ1-2, with D possibly TRBD1 on 5 matching bases. CDR1 and CDR2 (germline): ENHRY, SYGVKD. The CDR3 spans 16 residues. V lost 6 bases and J 4 bases, leaving 21 bases between the germline ends. The chain's CDR3 is CAISGSKTAGGYGYTF. CDR3 in DNA: TGTGCCATCAGCGGAAGCAAGACGGCGGGGGGCTATGGCTACACCTTC.

The CDR3 nucleotides are TGTGCCAGCAGCCAAGATCTACCGGGCACGGGCACCGGGGAGCTGTTTTTT. It is translated as CASSQDLPGTGTGELFF. The chain joins TRBV3-1 (or the pseudogene TRBV3-2) to TRBJ2-2; no reliable D call. This CDR3 has 17 amino acids. Trimming left V 0 bases short and J 4 bases short, with 15 bases between. Germline values: CDR1 LGHDT, CDR2 YNNKEL (reference sequence).

The genes are TRBV18 and TRBJ2-2, with 12 bases lining up with TRBD2. Trimming removed 3 bases from V and 1 base from J; junction bases left unmatched: 0. This CDR3 is built from 16 residues. Germline V gene data show CDR1 as KGHSH and CDR2 as LQKENI. The CDR3 bases are TGTGCCAGCTCACCGGGACTAGCGGGGAACACCGGGGAGCTGTTTTTT. Its translation is CASSPGLAGNTGELFF.

The chain combines TRBV7-2 with TRBJ2-5, with 8 bases identical to TRBD1. Germline-derived CDR1 and CDR2 are SGHTA and FQGNSA. CDR3 length: 15 residues. J was trimmed by 2 bases and V by 2 bases; bases with no gene match: 4. CDR3 residues: CASSLWDRRQETQYF. Here the CDR3 DNA reads TGTGCCAGCAGCTTATGGGACAGGAGACAAGAGACCCAGTACTTC. Full variable domain (remainder filled in from reference TRBV7-2 and TRBJ2-5): GAGVSQSPSNKVTEKGKDVELRCDPISGHTALYWYRQSLGQGLEFLIYFQGNSAPDKSGLPSDRFSAERTGGSVSTLTIQRTQQEDSAVYLCASSLWDRRQETQYFGPGTRLLVL.

This clone has just a few counts. The rearrangement uses TRBV6-5 and TRBJ1-6, with D possibly TRBD1 on 5 matching bases. The CDR3 consists of 14 residues. Germline values: CDR1 MNHEY, CDR2 SVGAGI. V was trimmed by 5 bases and J by 7 bases, leaving 12 bases between them. The CDR3 loop is CASSSGHANSPLHF. In nucleotides, the CDR3 is TGTGCCAGCAGTAGCGGACACGCGAATTCACCCCTCCACTTT.

The genes are TRBV5-4 and TRBJ2-5; the match to TRBD1 covers 9 bases. After removal of 4 bases from V and 4 bases from J, the junction contained 8 bases not matched to a gene. CDR1 is SGHNT, CDR2 YYREEE, per germline (reference sequence). The length of the CDR3 is 15 residues. CDR3 amino acids: CASSGGQGRSETQYF. CDR3 DNA: TGTGCCAGCAGCGGGGGACAGGGAAGGTCAGAGACCCAGTACTTC.

V and J are TRBV18 and TRBJ1-2, with D uncertain. Trimming removed 2 bases at V and 8 bases at J, with 15 bases between. CDR3 length: 14 amino acids. The germline gives CDR1 KGHSH, CDR2 LQKENI. In DNA, the CDR3 is TGTGCCAGCTCACCAGTCGGGCCCGGAGGAGGCTACACCTTC. It encodes CASSPVGPGGGYTF. The whole variable domain, remainder taken from reference TRBV18 and TRBJ1-2, is NAGVMQNPRHLVRRRGQEARLRCSPMKGHSHVYWYRQLPEEGLKFMVYLQKENIIDESGMPKERFSAEFPKEGPSILRIQQVVRGDSAAYFCASSPVGPGGGYTFGSGTRLTVV.

Only a few counts were recorded for this clone. This chain joins TRBV28 and TRBJ1-1; D perhaps matches TRBD1 (5 bases). The germline gives CDR1 MDHEN, CDR2 SYDVKM. There are 11 residues in the CDR3. The CDR3 reads CAAQGNTEAFF. Written as DNA, the CDR3 is TGTGCTGCCCAGGGGAACACTGAAGCTTTCTTT.

V is TRBV21-1 and J is TRBJ2-6; the listed D gene, TRBD2, was not tested against the DNA. TRBV21-1 is assigned pseudogene status. The CDR3 has 17 amino acids. The CDR3 DNA reads as TGTGCCAGCGACCGGGACTCAAATAAGTCTGGGGCCAACGTCCTGACTTTC. Translation: CASDRDSNKSGANVLTF.

This clone was detected a few times. The chain joins TRBV4-1 to TRBJ2-7; TRBD2 aligns across 8 bases. CDR1 is MGHRA and CDR2 is YSYEKL in the germline V gene. The V and J ends lost 1 base and 6 bases, in that order; junction bases with no gene match: 8. The length of the CDR3 is 15 residues. The CDR3 reads CASSQGHGGAAEQYV. CDR3 nucleotide sequence: TGCGCCAGCAGCCAAGGGCACGGGGGGGCTGCCGAGCAGTACGTC.

There are a few counts of this clone. The chain couples TRBV5-1 to TRBJ1-6; no clear D. In germline, CDR1 is SGHRS, CDR2 YFSETQ. The length of the CDR3 is 13 residues. The V gene lost 5 bases and the J gene lost 7 bases, with 10 bases spanning the gap. The chain's CDR3 is CASSPDGNSPLHF. In nucleotides, the CDR3 is TGCGCCAGCAGTCCGGACGGGAATTCACCCCTCCACTTT.

The chain combines TRBV18 with TRBJ1-2, with 9 bases identical to TRBD1. Germline lookup yields CDR1 KGHSH and CDR2 LQKENI. The junction had 9 bases not matched to a gene; V was cut back by 4 bases and J by 3 bases. This CDR3 has 16 amino acids. CDR3 nucleotide sequence: TGTGCCAGCTCACTACAGCGGACAGGGGTGTACTATGGCTACACCTTC. This sequence encodes CASSLQRTGVYYGYTF. Looking up the rest from reference TRBV18 and TRBJ1-2 gives the full variable domain: NAGVMQNPRHLVRRRGQEARLRCSPMKGHSHVYWYRQLPEEGLKFMVYLQKENIIDESGMPKERFSAEFPKEGPSILRIQQVVRGDSAAYFCASSLQRTGVYYGYTFGSGTRLTVV.

The chain recombines TRBV14 with TRBJ2-5; the D is unclear. Per the germline V gene, CDR1 is SGHDN and CDR2 is FVKESK. The CDR3 runs 16 residues. Trimming took 1 base from V and 1 from J, leaving 13 bases between them. CDR3 region: CASSQGSWRVQETQYF. The CDR3 DNA follows: TGTGCCAGCAGCCAAGGAAGTTGGCGAGTCCAAGAGACCCAGTACTTC.

The V and J genes are TRBV6-4 and TRBJ2-1, with 9 bases lining up with TRBD2. V lost 8 bases and J lost 0; bases outside the gene matches: 8. Germline V gives CDR1 MRHNA, CDR2 SNTAGT. The CDR3 runs to 16 residues. Here the CDR3 reads CASSTLAGHSYNEQFF. CDR3 nucleotides: TGTGCCAGCTCTACCCTAGCGGGACACTCCTACAATGAGCAGTTCTTC.

The J gene is TRBJ2-2, the V gene TRBV5-5; D is uncertain. The germline V and J ends were trimmed by 5 bases and 8 bases, with 10 bases remaining between them. Germline V lookup: CDR1 SGHKS, CDR2 YYEKEE (reference sequence). This CDR3 is 12 amino acids long. The CDR3 protein is CASRPSVGELFF. The CDR3 DNA reads TGTGCCAGCAGGCCGAGTGTGGGGGAGCTGTTTTTT.

This chain joins TRBV5-6 and TRBJ1-5; D is uncertain. The CDR3 is 15 amino acids. In germline, CDR1 is SGHDT, CDR2 YYEEEE. V lost 2 bases, J lost 0 bases, and 9 bases lay in between. CDR3 in amino acids: CASSFLTNSNQPQHF. The CDR3 region has the DNA TGTGCCAGCAGCTTCTTGACGAATAGCAATCAGCCCCAGCATTTT.

This chain joins TRBV2 and TRBJ2-2; maybe TRBD2 (5 bases). This CDR3 is built from 15 residues. Trimming took off 7 bases at V and 6 bases at J, with 18 bases between the two ends. Germline lookup yields CDR1 SNHLY and CDR2 FYNNEI. In DNA form, the CDR3 reads TGTGCCAGCACCCGGGTGAGGGTGGGCGCCGGGGAGCTGTTTTTT. Its translation: CASTRVRVGAGELFF.